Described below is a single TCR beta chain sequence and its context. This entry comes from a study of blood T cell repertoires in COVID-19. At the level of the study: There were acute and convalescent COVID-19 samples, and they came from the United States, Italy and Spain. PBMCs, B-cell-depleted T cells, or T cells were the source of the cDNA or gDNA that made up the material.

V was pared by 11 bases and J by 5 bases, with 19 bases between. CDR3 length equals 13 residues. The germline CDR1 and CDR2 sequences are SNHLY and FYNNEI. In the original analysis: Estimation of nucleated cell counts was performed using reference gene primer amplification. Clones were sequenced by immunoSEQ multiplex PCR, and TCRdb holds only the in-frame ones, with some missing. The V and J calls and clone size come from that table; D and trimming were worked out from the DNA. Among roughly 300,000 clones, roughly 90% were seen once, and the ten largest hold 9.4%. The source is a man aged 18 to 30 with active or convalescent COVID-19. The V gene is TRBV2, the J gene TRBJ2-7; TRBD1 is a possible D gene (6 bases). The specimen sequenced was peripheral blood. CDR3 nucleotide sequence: TGTGCCTCCCTAGGGACAACTGTCCACGAGCAGTACTTC. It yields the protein CASLGTTVHEQYF.